This TCR beta chain was observed in a study of control samples from healthy donors and cancer patients. Sequencing was performed with immunoSEQ multiplex PCR; in TCRdb, only in-frame clones are kept and a portion is missing. The sample has 200,000 or so clones; about 94% are singletons. The sequenced material came from blood. This TCR derives from a man aged 45-65 years in good health.

The CDR3 spells CASSLTESSGNTIYF. The CDR3, as DNA: TGTGCCAGCAGCTTAACAGAGAGTTCTGGAAACACCATATATTTT. The V gene is TRBV5-6, the J gene TRBJ1-3; D is undetermined. V dropped 2 bases and J dropped 1 base, with 10 bases sitting between them. Germline V gene sequence: CDR1 SGHDT, CDR2 YYEEEE. The CDR3 is 15 residues long.